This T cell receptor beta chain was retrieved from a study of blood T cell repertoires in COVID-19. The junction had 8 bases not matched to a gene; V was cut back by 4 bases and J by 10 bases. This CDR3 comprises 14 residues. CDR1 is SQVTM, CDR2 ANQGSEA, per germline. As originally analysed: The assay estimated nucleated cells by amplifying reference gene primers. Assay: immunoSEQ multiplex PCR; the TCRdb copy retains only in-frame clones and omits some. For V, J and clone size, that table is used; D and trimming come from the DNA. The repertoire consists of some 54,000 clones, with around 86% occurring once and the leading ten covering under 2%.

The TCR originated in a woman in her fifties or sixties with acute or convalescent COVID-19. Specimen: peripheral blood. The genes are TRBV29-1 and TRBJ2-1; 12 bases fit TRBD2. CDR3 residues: CSVGLAGGPAEQFF. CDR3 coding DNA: TGCAGCGTTGGCCTAGCGGGGGGGCCGGCGGAGCAGTTCTTC.